Reported below is one TCR beta chain. Its antigen is undetermined. The entry originates in a study of shared clonotypes between healthy human individuals. Study overall: The cohort comprised a couple of women and a few men. Their ages spanned 18 to 49 years. Whole-study findings and limits: For naive CD4 cells, approximately 4.7% of clonotypes were shared across a handful of donors.

CD4+ cells were split into CD45RA+ naive and CD45RA-negative memory subsets. This CDR3 has 16 residues. Germline CDR1 and CDR2: MGHDK and SYGVNS. The J segment lost 2 bases and the V segment lost 3 bases, leaving 8 bases of the junction unmatched. This table comes from immunoSEQ multiplex PCR, and its TCRdb copy is limited to in-frame clones, with some not included. The repertoire holds some 240,000 clones, with over 50% as singletons. The sequence was obtained from a man in his thirties or forties in good health. The sample consisted of memory CD4+ T cells sorted from blood. Sample subset: CD45RA-negative fraction. This chain links TRBV25-1 with TRBJ2-7, with 9 bases lining up with TRBD2. The CDR3 nucleotides are TGTGCCAGCAGTGACACCCCGACTAGCGGCACCTACGAGCAGTACTTC. Its protein product is CASSDTPTSGTYEQYF.